This is a list of T cell receptor beta chains from one sample in a study of T cell responses to AZD1222 COVID-19 vaccine. Produced via immunoSEQ multiplex PCR; TCRdb's table is partial and in-frame only. This sample carries about 180,000 clones, 88% of them seen once, and the ten largest clones take roughly a quarter. The source material was peripheral blood, sampled 28 days after the second AZD1222 dose. These receptors came from an adult who received the AZD1222 COVID-19 vaccine. The CDR3 runs from the conserved cysteine through the conserved F or W. Fields, in order: D gene, clone size, J gene, V gene, CDR3 DNA, CDR3 protein. The D gene is left open where the match is weak. Rows give clone size only sometimes, using once, few, many, or a class for an expanded clone.

d_call: .; clone_size: few; j_call: TRBJ2-2; v_call: TRBV7-3; cdr3_nt: TGTGCCAGCAGCCCTGGGACTCCGAACACCGGGGAGCTGTTTTTT; cdr3_aa: CASSPGTPNTGELFF
d_call: .; clone_size: few; j_call: TRBJ1-6; v_call: TRBV7-9; cdr3_nt: TGTGCCAGCAGCACTTTTGGGGGGACCCCGAGTGATTCACCCCTCCACTTT; cdr3_aa: CASSTFGGTPSDSPLHF
d_call: TRBD1; clone_size: .; j_call: TRBJ2-5; v_call: TRBV19; cdr3_nt: TGTGCCAGTAATGATCAGGGGGCGAGCGAGACCCAGTACTTC; cdr3_aa: CASNDQGASETQYF
d_call: .; clone_size: .; j_call: TRBJ2-1; v_call: TRBV5-6; cdr3_nt: TGTGCCAGCAGCTTTGGCAATGAGCAGTTCTTC; cdr3_aa: CASSFGNEQFF
d_call: .; clone_size: .; j_call: TRBJ2-7; v_call: TRBV3-1/TRBV3-2; cdr3_nt: TGTGCCAGCAGGCGAGGGGAAGGGGGGGAGCAGTACTTC; cdr3_aa: CASRRGEGGEQYF
d_call: TRBD1; clone_size: once; j_call: TRBJ1-5; v_call: TRBV2; cdr3_nt: TGTGCCAGCGGGACAGTAGATAATCAGCCCCAGCATTTT; cdr3_aa: CASGTVDNQPQHF
d_call: .; clone_size: .; j_call: TRBJ2-2; v_call: TRBV27; cdr3_nt: TGTGCCAGCAGTTTTAGGGGGGGACACCGCGCAGCCGGGGAGCTGTTTTTT; cdr3_aa: CASSFRGGHRAAGELFF
d_call: .; clone_size: .; j_call: TRBJ1-1; v_call: TRBV4-1; cdr3_nt: TGCGCCAGCAGCCAGCTGAGGGCGACGTGGACTGAAGCTTTCTTT; cdr3_aa: CASSQLRATWTEAFF
d_call: .; clone_size: .; j_call: TRBJ2-3; v_call: TRBV28; cdr3_nt: TGTGCCAGCCGGGACACGGTAAAGGATACGCAGTATTTT; cdr3_aa: CASRDTVKDTQYF
d_call: .; clone_size: .; j_call: TRBJ2-7; v_call: TRBV3-1/TRBV3-2; cdr3_nt: TGTGCCAGCAGCCCCGGCCTGGGAGAGCAGTACTTC; cdr3_aa: CASSPGLGEQYF
d_call: TRBD1; clone_size: .; j_call: TRBJ2-7; v_call: TRBV19; cdr3_nt: TGTGCCAGTAGTATCTCCGGGACAGGGCCCGAGCAGTACTTC; cdr3_aa: CASSISGTGPEQYF
d_call: .; clone_size: .; j_call: TRBJ2-3; v_call: TRBV15; cdr3_nt: TGTGCCACCAGCAGAGTGGCGGGTGTTACGCAGTATTTT; cdr3_aa: CATSRVAGVTQYF
d_call: .; clone_size: .; j_call: TRBJ1-3; v_call: TRBV3-1/TRBV3-2; cdr3_nt: TGTGCCAGCAGCCAAGACGTCCTCTCTGGAAACACCATATATTTT; cdr3_aa: CASSQDVLSGNTIYF
d_call: TRBD2; clone_size: .; j_call: TRBJ2-3; v_call: TRBV20-1; cdr3_nt: TGCAGTGCTAGTCCAAGGACTAGCGCCATCACAGATACGCAGTATTTT; cdr3_aa: CSASPRTSAITDTQYF
d_call: TRBD2; clone_size: once; j_call: TRBJ2-5; v_call: TRBV5-4; cdr3_nt: TGTGCCAGCAGCTCCGGGACTAGCAGAGAGACCCAGTACTTC; cdr3_aa: CASSSGTSRETQYF
d_call: .; clone_size: .; j_call: TRBJ1-6; v_call: TRBV7-2; cdr3_nt: TGTGCCAGCAGCTCCCGGACGGAAGCCGGTTCACCCCTCCACTTT; cdr3_aa: CASSSRTEAGSPLHF
d_call: .; clone_size: few; j_call: TRBJ2-7; v_call: TRBV9; cdr3_nt: TGTGCCAGCAGCGTAGCAGGGGCCCCCTACGAGCAGTACTTC; cdr3_aa: CASSVAGAPYEQYF
d_call: .; clone_size: few; j_call: TRBJ2-2; v_call: TRBV9; cdr3_nt: TGTGCCAGCAGCGGTGGAGGTGGGAGGGAGCTGTTTTTT; cdr3_aa: CASSGGGGRELFF
d_call: TRBD1; clone_size: .; j_call: TRBJ1-5; v_call: TRBV28; cdr3_nt: TGTGCCAGCAGTTTTCCAACGGACAGGCGCAATCAGCCCCAGCATTTT; cdr3_aa: CASSFPTDRRNQPQHF
d_call: .; clone_size: .; j_call: TRBJ2-3; v_call: TRBV7-3; cdr3_nt: TGTGCCAGCAGCTTAGGCCTAGGTAGCTGGACAGATACGCAGTATTTT; cdr3_aa: CASSLGLGSWTDTQYF
d_call: TRBD2; clone_size: once; j_call: TRBJ2-2; v_call: TRBV2; cdr3_nt: TGTGCCAGCAGTGTGTTAGCGGGAGAACTCGGGGAGCTGTTTTTT; cdr3_aa: CASSVLAGELGELFF
d_call: TRBD2; clone_size: .; j_call: TRBJ2-7; v_call: TRBV4-1; cdr3_nt: TGCGCCAGCAGCGTGGGACTAGCGGGAGTAAGGGAGCAGTACTTC; cdr3_aa: CASSVGLAGVREQYF